This T cell receptor beta chain was recorded in a study of shared clonotypes between healthy human individuals (dated by TCRdb to the early 2020s). Study-wide context: The cohort included a few men and two women between 18 and 49 years of age. To estimate repertoire size and how much clonotypes are shared between individuals, the study performed deep sequencing of blood TCR repertoires from a few healthy adults. Between about 0.9 and 10 billion PBMCs per donor were obtained by leukapheresis. Different laboratories and diverse techniques were used to prepare libraries and sequence TCR repertoires, to increase sequencing depth and limit assay-specific biases. For each donor, three plates each were used for CD4 naive and CD4 memory, two plates were used for CD8 naive, and one plate was used for CD8 memory.

Worth noting for this clone: It has no known antigen specificity. Base quality data are lacking; no much larger clone is found one base away.

Using the deep immunoSEQ assay, multiplex PCR amplified TCR CDR3 regions from genomic DNA. Extracted genomic DNA from each cell subset was distributed evenly across all wells of several immunoSEQ 96-well plates, and each plate was treated as a replicate. For sorted subsets, each replicate PCR was loaded with 150 to 250 ng genomic DNA, equivalent to 30,000 or so T cell genomes. Purified libraries were measured with a Qubit 3.0 fluorometer, size-checked on a Bioanalyzer 2100, and measured again with the KAPA Library Quantification kit. Every immunoSEQ 96-well plate was sequenced on a separate single-read 150-cycle Illumina NextSeq 550 flow cell. In the original analysis: Because only junctional sequences without quality scores were contained in the immunoSEQ output, filtering matching that applied to full-length reads could not be performed. Sequences were annotated with PyIR, a Python wrapper for IgBLAST v1.9, using IMGT germline references to assign V/J genes and CDR3. Reads were removed for weak V/J assignments (E-value above 1e-6), missing CDR3, stop codons, out-of-frame junctions, or ambiguous translated residues. V3J clonotypes were defined as sequences sharing an identical inferred V gene, J gene, and CDR3 amino acid sequence. The percentage overlap between two repertoires was calculated by dividing the number of shared unique clonotypes by the size of the smaller repertoire. RTK rarefaction, the Chao1 estimator, and Recon v2.1 estimates of unobserved clonotypes were used to assess repertoire richness. Generation probabilities for all TCRbeta clonotypes obtained by the gDNA method from a handful of donors were computed using OLGA. Here the immuneACCESS table is served through TCRdb, limited to in-frame sequences with V and J called. Missing clones are a known gap in these copies; in checked studies unresolved V genes cover under half, and the rest lacks a known reason. Clone size and V and J calls were adopted from that table, with D and trimming inferred from the DNA. The sample table holds roughly 2.6 million clones, of which over 85% were seen once. The ten largest clones add up to 0.11% to 0.15% of the sample.

From the cysteine through the phenylalanine, the CDR3 covers 13 amino acids. Of all the DNA, just the CDR3 is kept, 39 bases in frame from base 1. The germline V gene gives CDR1 as MGHRA and CDR2 as YSYEKL. Healthy HIV-negative adults with no recently reported acute infections or vaccinations were included as donors. Every donor was a Caucasian adult residing in Nashville, Tennessee, USA. CD4+ T cells were enriched through magnetic negative selection, after which naive cells were positively selected on CD45RA and the remaining negative fraction served as the memory subset. Blood was collected by leukapheresis, and PBMCs were isolated by Ficoll-Histopaque density gradient centrifugation and then cryopreserved in liquid nitrogen vapor phase. Analytical flow cytometry was used to check the purity and quantity of each magnetically sorted T cell population. Each sorted fraction had its genomic DNA isolated and then quantified by UV absorbance on a Nanodrop 2000c.

Points the paper makes about the study in general: Sampling was limited to blood, and TCR repertoires in tissue likely differ from TCR repertoires in blood. Based on pairwise subsampling, the degree of clonotype sharing among donors was expected to be affected by sequencing depth. Even with the large sequencing depth, rarefaction of the sorted-subset datasets indicated that sequencing was incomplete. Because the study included a small number of donors, the genetic and exposure-history diversity represented was limited. When four donors were compared, the shared fraction of clonotypes was around 5% for naive CD4, around 4% for naive CD8, more than 2% for memory CD4, and under 0.5% for memory CD8. Higher generation probabilities were observed for clonotypes shared by all four sorted-subset donors than for non-shared clonotypes. Naive subsets generally had larger estimated clonotype richness than memory subsets did.

The source material was naive CD4+ T cells sorted from blood. Reading the label with the study, this specimen's cell subset or site is: CD45RA+ positively selected. The TCR was taken from a man between 18 and 29 years old in good health. Here the chain combines TRBV4-1 and TRBJ2-5, with no reliable assignment of the D segment. Judging by the DNA end, TRBJ2-7 fits better; the J call may be wrong. For the CDR3, the sequence is CASSLYPFNEQYF. The DNA sequence reads TGCGCCAGCAGCCTTTATCCATTCAACGAGCAGTACTTC.